The 30 T cell receptor beta chains listed next were all sequenced from one sample in a study of OX40 agonist ivuxolimab in advanced cancers. Libraries were built with the immunoSEQ multiplex PCR assay. TCRdb mirrors the immuneACCESS table, restricted to in-frame sequences. Some clones are absent from its copies; in checked studies, under half trace to an unresolved V gene, and the reason for the others is unknown. The sample table holds 45,000 or so clones, of which approximately 80% were seen once. In total, the top ten clones hold roughly 2.1% of the sample. The sequences come from CD4+ or CD8+ T cells sorted from blood, collected in a trial of the OX40 agonist ivuxolimab. The source of these receptors is an adult with an advanced solid tumor such as melanoma, head and neck, liver or kidney cancer.

J is TRBJ1-1 and V is TRBV6-1; D not resolved. Germline V gene lookup returns CDR1 MNHNS and CDR2 SASEGT. The CDR3 contains 11 residues. V lost 8 bases, J lost 1 base, and 5 bases lay in between. In DNA, the CDR3 is TGTGCCAGCTCGGGGAACACTGAAGCTTTCTTT. Translation: CASSGNTEAFF.

For the CDR3, the DNA is TGTGCCAGCAGCTTAGTGGCGGGGGTTAACAATGAGCAGTTCTTC. This sequence encodes CASSLVAGVNNEQFF. The V call is TRBV11-3, the J call TRBJ2-1; TRBD2 aligns across 7 bases. The CDR3 has 15 residues. V was pared by 1 base and J by 5 bases, with 5 bases of the junction left unmatched. The germline CDR1 and CDR2 sequences are SGHNT and YENEEA. Filled out from reference TRBV11-3 and TRBJ2-1, the complete variable domain reads EAGVVQSPRYKIIEKKQPVAFWCNPISGHNTLYWYLQNLGQGPELLIRYENEEAVDDSQLPKDRFSAERLKGVDSTLKIQPAELGDSAVYLCASSLVAGVNNEQFFGPGTRLTVL.

The V call is TRBV18, the J call TRBJ2-3; D may be TRBD2 (6 bases). V was clipped by 1 base and J by 5 bases, with 10 bases between them. Germline assignment: CDR1 KGHSH and CDR2 LQKENI. The CDR3 covers 14 residues. CDR3 in amino acids: CASSPQRAGDTQYF. CDR3 nucleotides: TGTGCCAGCTCACCACAGCGGGCGGGAGATACGCAGTATTTT.

This chain links TRBV5-8 with TRBJ1-5, with D uncertain. This CDR3 contains 15 residues. With 0 bases removed from V and 5 bases from J, the gap between germline ends came to 12 bases. CDR1 is SGHTS and CDR2 is YDEGEE in the germline V gene. CDR3 in DNA: TGTGCCAGCAGCTTGGGCCAGCTAGTTGATCAGCCCCAGCATTTT. It translates to CASSLGQLVDQPQHF.

This clone was recorded once. The J gene is TRBJ1-2, the V gene TRBV18; maybe TRBD1 (5 bases). Germline V gives CDR1 KGHSH, CDR2 LQKENI. The CDR3 loop spans 14 amino acids. Trimming cost V 6 bases and J 0 bases, with 11 bases left between them. The DNA for the CDR3 is TGTGCCAGCTCCCCGGACACTCCTAACTATGGCTACACCTTC. The encoded protein is CASSPDTPNYGYTF.

The CDR3 DNA sequence: TGTGCCAGCAGCCCGGGAGGCTATGAGCAGTTCTTC. It yields the protein CASSPGGYEQFF. The chain combines TRBV7-9 with TRBJ2-1; 7 bases map to TRBD2. J lost 8 bases, V lost 5 bases, and 3 bases had no gene match. CDR1 SEHNR and CDR2 FQNEAQ come from the germline V gene (reference sequence). This CDR3 has 12 amino acids. Variable domain in full (rest from reference TRBV7-9 and TRBJ2-1): DTGVSQNPRHKITKRGQNVTFRCDPISEHNRLYWYRQTLGQGPEFLTYFQNEAQLEKSRLLSDRFSAERPKGSFSTLEIQRTEQGDSAMYLCASSPGGYEQFFGPGTRLTVL.

The V and J genes are TRBV4-2 and TRBJ1-2; D gene ambiguous. V lost 1 base and J 7 bases, leaving 16 bases between the germline ends. The germline V gene has CDR1 LGHNA and CDR2 YNFKEQ. The CDR3 sequence is 15 residues long. CDR3: CASSQADSPLGGYTF. In DNA, the CDR3 is TGTGCCAGCAGCCAAGCCGATTCCCCATTGGGTGGCTACACCTTC.

This clone occurred once. The chain joins TRBV2 to TRBJ1-3; TRBD1 aligns across 8 bases. After removal of 10 bases from V and 4 bases from J, the junction contained 9 bases not matched to a gene. Germline V gene sequence: CDR1 SNHLY, CDR2 FYNNEI. The CDR3 runs to 14 residues. The CDR3 here is CATNPGQAGNTIYF. The DNA of the CDR3 is TGTGCCACCAACCCGGGACAGGCGGGAAACACCATATATTTT.

This clone was seen a few times. V and J are TRBV6-1 and TRBJ1-2; D not certain. In germline, CDR1 is MNHNS, CDR2 SASEGT. Trimming pared 5 bases from V and 1 base from J, leaving 14 bases between. The CDR3 loop spans 15 amino acids. In DNA form, the CDR3 reads TGTGCCAGCAGTTCGATACGCGGGAATAACTATGGCTACACCTTC. Its translation is CASSSIRGNNYGYTF.

This clone was counted only a few times. CDR3 region: CSATRDNEQFF. CDR3 coding DNA: TGCAGTGCTACCAGGGACAATGAGCAGTTCTTC. The chain uses TRBV20-1 and TRBJ2-1; weak D call: TRBD1 (5 bases). Germline values: CDR1 DFQATT, CDR2 SNEGSKA (reference sequence). V lost 4 bases and J 5 bases, leaving 6 bases between the germline ends. The CDR3 has 11 amino acids.

The chain couples TRBV15 to TRBJ1-2; no clear D gene. The CDR3 contains 12 residues. The V gene's germline CDR1 is LNHNV and CDR2 YYDKDF (reference sequence). Trimming pared 0 bases from V and 8 bases from J, leaving 7 bases between. CDR3 region: CATSRDESGYTF. CDR3 nucleotide sequence: TGTGCCACCAGCAGAGATGAGAGCGGCTACACCTTC.

The rearrangement joins TRBV10-3 to TRBJ1-5; no clear D. Germline V lookup: CDR1 ENHRY, CDR2 SYGVKD. CDR3 length: 17 amino acids. V shed 4 bases and J shed 1 base, with 17 bases lying between them. CDR3 in DNA: TGTGCCATCAGTGGGGGTGACACCCTAGCGAGCAATCAGCCCCAGCATTTT. Translation: CAISGGDTLASNQPQHF.

J is TRBJ2-2 and V is TRBV4-1, with D possibly matching TRBD2 (6 bases). The CDR3 is 17 residues long. Trimming removed 1 base at V and 4 bases at J, with 16 bases between. CDR1 and CDR2 from the germline V gene are MGHRA and YSYEKL. This CDR3 reads CASSQAGGARITGELFF. Written as DNA, the CDR3 is TGCGCCAGCAGCCAAGCCGGAGGGGCGCGTATCACCGGGGAGCTGTTTTTT.

This chain joins TRBV30 and TRBJ2-7; TRBD2 might be the D (5 bases). The CDR3 consists of 18 residues. CDR1 and CDR2 from the germline V gene are GTSNPN and SVGIG (reference sequence). The V gene lost 0 bases and the J gene lost 0 bases, with 21 bases spanning the gap. CDR3 residues: CAWSVILASNRFSYEQYF. The CDR3, as DNA: TGTGCCTGGAGTGTTATTCTAGCCAGTAATCGGTTCTCCTACGAGCAGTACTTC.

This clone showed up just a few times. This rearrangement joins TRBV28 to TRBJ2-1; D call uncertain. Germline CDR1 is MDHEN and CDR2 is SYDVKM. CDR3 size: 13 residues. V shed 6 bases and J shed 0 bases, with 6 bases lying between them. In nucleotides, the CDR3 is TGTGCCAGCAGGAGCGACTCCTACAATGAGCAGTTCTTC. Translation gives CASRSDSYNEQFF.

This clone was recorded a few times. The genes are TRBV9 and TRBJ2-3; D might be TRBD1 (6 bases). Germline CDR1 and CDR2: SGDLS and YYNGEE. The CDR3 runs to 15 residues. Between the trimmed V and J ends, which lost 0 bases and 2 bases, there was a span of 10 bases. The CDR3 here is CASSVALGATDTQYF. DNA for the CDR3: TGTGCCAGCAGCGTAGCTTTGGGGGCCACAGATACGCAGTATTTT.

The gene calls are TRBV4-1 and TRBJ1-3; possibly TRBD1 for D (6 bases). Trimming stripped 5 bases from V and 0 bases from J, with 11 bases between. Germline V gene data show CDR1 as MGHRA and CDR2 as YSYEKL. This CDR3 has 15 amino acids. CDR3 DNA: TGCGCCAGCAGCGGACAGTCACACTCTGGAAACACCATATATTTT. Encoded protein: CASSGQSHSGNTIYF.

The rearrangement links TRBV6-1 to TRBJ2-5, with no clear D. V shed 4 bases and J shed 2 bases, with 14 bases lying between them. Germline assignment: CDR1 MNHNS and CDR2 SASEGT. The CDR3 extends over 15 amino acids. CDR3 nucleotides: TGTGCCAGCAGTGCCCTAGGCGGAAATCAAGAGACCCAGTACTTC. Protein sequence: CASSALGGNQETQYF.

In this sample, this clone turned up a few times. J is TRBJ2-1 and V is TRBV12-1; the table's D gene call, TRBD1, was not cross checked with the DNA. TRBV12-1 is flagged as a pseudogene. The CDR3 has 14 residues. The DNA of the CDR3 is TGTGCCAGCAGCTATCGGGACAATTACAATGAGCAGTTCTTC. Amino acids: CASSYRDNYNEQFF.

The chain carries TRBV6-5 and TRBJ2-7, with a tentative D call TRBD1 (8 bases). This CDR3 has 15 residues. The germline V and J ends were trimmed by 6 bases and 2 bases, with 17 bases remaining between them. CDR1 and CDR2 (germline): MNHEY, SVGAGI. CDR3 loop: CASRATGGGTYEQYF. As DNA, the CDR3 is TGTGCCAGCAGGGCAACAGGGGGAGGGACCTACGAGCAGTACTTC.

The CDR3 is CASSWGPGRNSPLHF. In DNA form, the CDR3 reads TGTGCCAGCAGCTGGGGCCCGGGACGAAATTCACCCCTCCACTTT. This rearrangement joins TRBV5-6 to TRBJ1-6; tentative D call: TRBD1 (5 bases). V was trimmed by 3 bases and J by 7 bases, leaving 14 bases between them. Germline assignment: CDR1 SGHDT and CDR2 YYEEEE. The CDR3 runs 15 residues.

The genes are TRBV2 and TRBJ1-2; no reliable D call. The CDR3 consists of 13 residues. Per the germline V gene, CDR1 is SNHLY and CDR2 is FYNNEI. Trimming removed 7 bases from V and 1 base from J, with 10 bases in between. In nucleotides, the CDR3 is TGTGCCAGCACTTGGGAAGATAACTATGGCTACACCTTC. This encodes CASTWEDNYGYTF.

This rearrangement joins TRBV6-5 to TRBJ1-5; the match to TRBD1 covers 7 bases. Germline lookup yields CDR1 MNHEY and CDR2 SVGAGI. The V gene end was trimmed by 6 bases and the J gene end by 5 bases; junction bases not matched to a gene: 10. The CDR3 totals 15 residues. CDR3 in amino acids: CASSRDSRGHQPQHF. CDR3 DNA sequence: TGTGCCAGCAGCAGGGACAGCCGAGGGCATCAGCCCCAGCATTTT.

This clone was detected only a few times. The J gene is TRBJ1-2, the V gene TRBV28; D not certain. The germline V gene has CDR1 MDHEN and CDR2 SYDVKM. The V gene lost 6 bases and the J gene lost 2 bases, with 10 bases spanning the gap. This CDR3 spans 13 amino acids. In DNA form, the CDR3 reads TGTGCCAGCAGCCCAGGAGGCAACTATGGCTACACCTTC. This encodes CASSPGGNYGYTF.

The chain uses TRBV10-3 and TRBJ1-4; TRBD1 aligns across 7 bases. There are 15 residues in the CDR3. Germline V lookup: CDR1 ENHRY, CDR2 SYGVKD. Germline trimming cut 4 bases from V and 0 bases from J; bases unmatched to any gene: 2. CDR3 in amino acids: CAISGTGATNEKLFF. The CDR3 bases are TGTGCCATCAGTGGGACAGGAGCAACTAATGAAAAACTGTTTTTT.

The V and J genes are TRBV15 and TRBJ1-2, with no clear D. The CDR3 has 13 residues. V dropped 0 bases and J dropped 7 bases, with 9 bases sitting between them. Germline V gives CDR1 LNHNV, CDR2 YYDKDF (reference sequence). CDR3 residues: CATSRDGGSGYTF. DNA for the CDR3: TGTGCCACCAGCAGAGATGGTGGGTCTGGCTACACCTTC.

J is TRBJ2-7 and V is TRBV5-1; TRBD2 aligns across 11 bases. The CDR3 spans 14 residues. Germline V CDR1 and CDR2: SGHRS, YFSETQ. Germline trimming cut 4 bases from V and 12 bases from J; bases unmatched to any gene: 12. In DNA form, the CDR3 reads TGCGCCAGCAGCCTAGCCTCTAGCGGGGGGCACGTGTACTTC. This sequence encodes CASSLASSGGHVYF.

The genes are TRBV6-5 and TRBJ1-1, with TRBD1 matching 9 bases. Germline V gives CDR1 MNHEY, CDR2 SVGAGI. The CDR3 totals 16 residues. The ends lost 1 base at V and 0 bases at J; junction bases unmatched: 3. The CDR3 bases are TGTGCCAGCAGTTACTTCGGGGACAGGGTGAACACTGAAGCTTTCTTT. Translation: CASSYFGDRVNTEAFF.

The chain uses TRBV5-4 and TRBJ1-5; TRBD1 matches at 7 bases. Germline CDR1 is SGHNT and CDR2 is YYREEE (reference sequence). CDR3 length: 16 residues. Germline trimming cut 5 bases from V and 0 bases from J; bases unmatched to any gene: 8. The CDR3 reads CASSPAGQHSNQPQHF. CDR3 DNA sequence: TGTGCCAGCAGTCCGGCGGGACAGCATAGCAATCAGCCCCAGCATTTT.

The chain carries TRBV10-3 and TRBJ1-5; D is unclear. This CDR3 has 12 amino acids. The V gene lost 10 bases and the J gene lost 3 bases, with 10 bases spanning the gap. CDR1 and CDR2 (germline): ENHRY, SYGVKD. The CDR3 spells CATKGPNQPQHF. The CDR3 coding sequence is TGTGCCACCAAGGGTCCCAATCAGCCCCAGCATTTT.